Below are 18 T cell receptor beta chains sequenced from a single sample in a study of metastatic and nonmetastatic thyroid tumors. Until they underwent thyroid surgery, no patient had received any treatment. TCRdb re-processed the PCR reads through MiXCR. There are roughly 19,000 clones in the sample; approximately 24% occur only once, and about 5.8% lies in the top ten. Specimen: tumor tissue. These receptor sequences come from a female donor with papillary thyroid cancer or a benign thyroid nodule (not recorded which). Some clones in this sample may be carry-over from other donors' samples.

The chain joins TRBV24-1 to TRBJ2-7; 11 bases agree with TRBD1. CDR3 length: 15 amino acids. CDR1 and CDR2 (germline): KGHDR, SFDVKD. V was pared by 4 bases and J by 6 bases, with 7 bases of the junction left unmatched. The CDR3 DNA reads TGTGCCACCAGTGAGCTGGACAGGGGGCTATTCGAGCAGTACTTC. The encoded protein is CATSELDRGLFEQYF.

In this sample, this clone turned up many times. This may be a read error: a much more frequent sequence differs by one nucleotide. The CDR3, as DNA: TGTGCCAGCAGCAGGACAAGGGGCTACAATGAGCAGTTCTTC. It encodes CASSRTRGYNEQFF. This chain uses TRBV28 with TRBJ2-1; D might be TRBD1 (5 bases). The CDR3 runs to 14 residues. Germline V lookup: CDR1 MDHEN, CDR2 SYDVKM. V lost 6 bases and J lost 3, with 12 bases in between. The full variable domain, in which reference TRBV28 and TRBJ2-1 provide the parts outside the CDR3, is DVKVTQSSRYLVKRTGEKVFLECVQDMDHENMFWYRQDPGLGLRLIYFSYDVKMKEKGDIPEGYSVSREKKERFSLILESASTNQTSMYLCASSRTRGYNEQFFGPGTRLTVL.

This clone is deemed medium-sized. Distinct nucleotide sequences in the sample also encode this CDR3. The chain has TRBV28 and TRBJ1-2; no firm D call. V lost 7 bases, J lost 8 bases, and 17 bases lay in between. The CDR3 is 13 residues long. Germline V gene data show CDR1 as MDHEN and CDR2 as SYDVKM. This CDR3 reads CASITAVRGGYTF. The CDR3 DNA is TGTGCCAGCATAACGGCGGTTAGAGGGGGCTACACCTTC.

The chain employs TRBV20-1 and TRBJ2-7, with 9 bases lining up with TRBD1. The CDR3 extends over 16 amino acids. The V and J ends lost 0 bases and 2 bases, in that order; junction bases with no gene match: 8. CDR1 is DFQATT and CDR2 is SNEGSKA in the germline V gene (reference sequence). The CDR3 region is CSARDLRDRAPYEQYF. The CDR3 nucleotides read TGCAGTGCTAGAGACTTAAGGGACAGGGCCCCCTACGAGCAGTACTTC.

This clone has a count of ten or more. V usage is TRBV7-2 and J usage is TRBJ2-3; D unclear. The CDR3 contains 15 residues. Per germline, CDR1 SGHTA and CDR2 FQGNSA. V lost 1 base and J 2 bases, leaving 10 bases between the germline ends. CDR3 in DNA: TGTGCCAGCAGCTTAGGGCTCCCACTCACAGATACGCAGTATTTT. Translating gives CASSLGLPLTDTQYF. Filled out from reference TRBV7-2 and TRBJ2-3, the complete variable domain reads GAGVSQSPSNKVTEKGKDVELRCDPISGHTALYWYRQSLGQGLEFLIYFQGNSAPDKSGLPSDRFSAERTGGSVSTLTIQRTQQEDSAVYLCASSLGLPLTDTQYFGPGTRLTVL.

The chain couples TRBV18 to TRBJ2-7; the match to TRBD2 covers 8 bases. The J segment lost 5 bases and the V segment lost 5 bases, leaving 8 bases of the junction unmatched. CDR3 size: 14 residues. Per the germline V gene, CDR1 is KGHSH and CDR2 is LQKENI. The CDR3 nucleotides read TGTGCCAGCTCAAATGCCGGGACTAGGAACGAGCAGTACGTC. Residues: CASSNAGTRNEQYV.

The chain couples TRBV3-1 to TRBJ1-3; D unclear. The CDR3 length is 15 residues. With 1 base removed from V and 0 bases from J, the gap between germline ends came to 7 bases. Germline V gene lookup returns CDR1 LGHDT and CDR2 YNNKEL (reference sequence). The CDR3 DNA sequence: TGTGCCAGCAGCCAAGGGCACAGCTCTGGAAACACCATATATTTT. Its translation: CASSQGHSSGNTIYF.

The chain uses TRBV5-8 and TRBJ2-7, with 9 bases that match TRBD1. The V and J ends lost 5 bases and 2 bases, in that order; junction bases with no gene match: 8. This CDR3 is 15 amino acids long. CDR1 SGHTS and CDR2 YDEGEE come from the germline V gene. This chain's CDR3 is CASSLYWTGAYEQYF. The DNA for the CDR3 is TGTGCCAGCAGTCTCTACTGGACAGGGGCCTACGAGCAGTACTTC. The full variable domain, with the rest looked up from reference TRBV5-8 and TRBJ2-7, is EAGVTQSPTHLIKTRGQQATLRCSPISGHTSVYWYQQALGLGLQFLLWYDEGEERNRGNFPPRFSGRQFPNYSSELNVNALELEDSALYLCASSLYWTGAYEQYFGPGTRLTVT.

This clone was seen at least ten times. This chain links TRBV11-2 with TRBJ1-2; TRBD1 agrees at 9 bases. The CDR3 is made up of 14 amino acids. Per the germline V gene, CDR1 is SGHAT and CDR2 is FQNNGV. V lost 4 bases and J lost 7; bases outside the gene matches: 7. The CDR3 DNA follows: TGTGCCAGCAGCTCCGGGACAGGGCGAGGTGGCTACACCTTC. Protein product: CASSSGTGRGGYTF.

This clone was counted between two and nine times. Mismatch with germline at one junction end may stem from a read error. DNA for the CDR3: TGTGACAGCAGTTCGCCACTCGGGATTTACGAGCAGTACTTC. Its protein is CDSSSPLGIYEQYF. V usage is TRBV12-3 or TRBV12-4 and J usage is TRBJ2-7, with D tentatively TRBD2 (5 bases). The CDR3 totals 14 residues.

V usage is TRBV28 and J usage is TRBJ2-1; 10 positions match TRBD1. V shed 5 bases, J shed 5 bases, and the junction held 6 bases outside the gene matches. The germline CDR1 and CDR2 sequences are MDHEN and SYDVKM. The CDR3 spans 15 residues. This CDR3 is CASSAPGQGNNEQFF. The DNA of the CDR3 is TGTGCCAGCAGTGCCCCGGGACAGGGGAACAATGAGCAGTTCTTC.

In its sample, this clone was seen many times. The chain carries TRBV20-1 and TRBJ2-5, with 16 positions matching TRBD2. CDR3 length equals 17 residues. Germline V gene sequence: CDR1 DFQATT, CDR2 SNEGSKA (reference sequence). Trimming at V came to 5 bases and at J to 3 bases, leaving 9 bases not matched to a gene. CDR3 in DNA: TGCAGTGCTGCTAACTCCGGGACTAGCGGGAGGGAAGAGACCCAGTACTTC. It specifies CSAANSGTSGREETQYF.

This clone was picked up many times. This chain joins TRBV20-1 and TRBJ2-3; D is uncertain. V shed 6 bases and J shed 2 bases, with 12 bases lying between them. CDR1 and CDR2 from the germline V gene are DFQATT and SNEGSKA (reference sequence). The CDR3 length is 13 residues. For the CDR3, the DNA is TGCAGTGCCAGCCACCCAACCACAGATACGCAGTATTTT. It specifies CSASHPTTDTQYF.

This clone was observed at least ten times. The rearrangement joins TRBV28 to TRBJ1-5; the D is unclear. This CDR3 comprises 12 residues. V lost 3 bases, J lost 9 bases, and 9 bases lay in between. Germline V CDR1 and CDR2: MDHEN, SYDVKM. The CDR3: CASSLEGLPQHF. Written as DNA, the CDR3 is TGTGCCAGCAGTTTGGAGGGATTGCCCCAGCATTTT.

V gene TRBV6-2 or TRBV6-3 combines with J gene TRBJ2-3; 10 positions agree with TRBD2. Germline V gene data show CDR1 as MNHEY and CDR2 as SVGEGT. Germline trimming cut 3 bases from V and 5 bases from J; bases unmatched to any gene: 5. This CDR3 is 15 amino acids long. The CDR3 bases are TGTGCCAGCAGTTATGGTCTAGCGGGAGTAGATACGCAGTATTTT. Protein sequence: CASSYGLAGVDTQYF.

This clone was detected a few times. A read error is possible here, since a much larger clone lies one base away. This CDR3 reads CASRSRTAKGYEQYF. DNA for the CDR3: TGTGCCAGCAGGTCCAGGACAGCTAAAGGGTACGAGCAGTACTTC. The chain has TRBV6-2 or TRBV6-3 and TRBJ2-7; maybe TRBD1 (6 bases). V shed 6 bases and J shed 4 bases, with 19 bases lying between them. CDR1 is MNHEY and CDR2 is SVGEGT in the germline V gene. The CDR3 totals 15 residues.

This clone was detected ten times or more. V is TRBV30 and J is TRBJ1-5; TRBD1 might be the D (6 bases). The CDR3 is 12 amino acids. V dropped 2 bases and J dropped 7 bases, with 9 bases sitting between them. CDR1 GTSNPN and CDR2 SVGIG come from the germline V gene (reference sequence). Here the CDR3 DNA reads TGTGCCTGGAGTACAGGGAAACAGCCCCAGCATTTT. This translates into CAWSTGKQPQHF.

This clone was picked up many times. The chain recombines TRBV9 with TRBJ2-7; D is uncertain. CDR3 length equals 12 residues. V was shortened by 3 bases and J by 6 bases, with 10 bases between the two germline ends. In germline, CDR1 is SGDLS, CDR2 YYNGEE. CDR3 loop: CASSAMFGEQYF. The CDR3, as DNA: TGTGCCAGCAGCGCCATGTTCGGCGAGCAGTACTTC.